This T cell receptor (beta chain) appears in the sequencing data of a study of blood T cell repertoires in COVID-19. Overall study context: T cells, B-cell-depleted T cells, or PBMCs supplied cDNA or gDNA.

This clone was found a few times. Patients at the Seattle site were enrolled during active infection and followed longitudinally. This CDR3 comprises 20 residues. Germline V gene data show CDR1 as SGHRS and CDR2 as YFSETQ. With 2 bases clipped from V and 7 bases from J, the junction kept 26 bases outside the gene matches. Original handling: Reference gene primer amplification gave nucleated cell count estimates. Data came from immunoSEQ multiplex PCR; TCRdb stores just in-frame clones and leaves some out. D and trimming come from the DNA, and the V and J calls and clone size come from that table. Here the sample spans tens of thousands of clones, approximately 85% being singletons.

The TCR comes from a woman of 80 years or more with COVID-19, enrolled during active disease. The material sequenced was peripheral blood. The rearrangement uses TRBV5-1 and TRBJ1-1, with 7 positions matching TRBD1. DNA for the CDR3: TGCGCCAGCAGCTTTCCCACCGACAGGGCGGCGGGACACCCAGGAGGTGAAGCTTTCTTT. Translated, it gives CASSFPTDRAAGHPGGEAFF.